This T cell receptor beta chain was recorded in a study of T cell responses to AZD1222 COVID-19 vaccine. TCRdb's table, derived via immunoSEQ multiplex PCR, lists solely in-frame clones and lacks some. Of about 140,000 clones in the sample, roughly 90% are singletons; the top ten hold 2.5% to 3.5%. The CDR3 is 16 amino acids. Germline V gives CDR1 ENHRY, CDR2 SYGVKD. Trimming removed 4 bases from V and 5 bases from J, with 20 bases in between. Sequenced here: peripheral blood, sampled on day 0 of AZD1222 vaccination. The chain joins TRBV10-3 to TRBJ2-5, with D possibly being TRBD1 or TRBD2 (5 bases each). The sequence was obtained from an adult in good health. The CDR3: CAISVPKRLWGETQYF. CDR3 coding DNA: TGTGCCATCAGTGTTCCGAAAAGGCTCTGGGGGGAGACCCAGTACTTC.